These 9 T cell receptor beta chains were all obtained from the same sample, sequenced in a study of shared clonotypes between healthy human individuals. The assay was immunoSEQ multiplex PCR, and TCRdb's table has in-frame clones only and misses some. Of hundreds of thousands of clones listed, about 95% are singletons. Naive CD8 isolation took CD45RO-negative cells positively selected for CCR7 and excluded terminally differentiated effector memory CD45RA+ cells. Material: naive CD8+ T cells sorted from blood. The source of these receptors is a woman in her twenties or thirties in good health.

CDR3 protein: CASSLAGGPGQFF. In nucleotides, the CDR3 is TGTGCCAGCAGCTTAGCTGGCGGGCCGGGGCAGTTCTTC. The chain is built from TRBV11-2 and TRBJ2-1, with D possibly being TRBD2 (5 bases). V lost 1 base and J 12 bases, leaving 13 bases between the germline ends. Germline assignment: CDR1 SGHAT and CDR2 FQNNGV. This CDR3 is 13 amino acids long.

The gene calls are TRBV5-5 and TRBJ2-7, with 8 bases lining up with TRBD2. The CDR3 extends over 16 amino acids. The V gene end was trimmed by 0 bases and the J gene end by 3 bases; junction bases not matched to a gene: 8. Germline V gene sequence: CDR1 SGHKS, CDR2 YYEKEE (reference sequence). The CDR3 sequence: CASSLAGSGRHYEQYF. The CDR3 DNA sequence: TGTGCCAGCAGCTTGGCCGGAAGCGGGAGACACTACGAGCAGTACTTC.

V gene TRBV5-6 combines with J gene TRBJ2-1; the match to TRBD2 covers 9 bases. V lost 0 bases, J lost 6 bases, and 10 bases stayed unmatched. CDR1 is SGHDT, CDR2 YYEEEE, per germline. CDR3 length: 17 amino acids. The CDR3 coding sequence is TGTGCCAGCAGCTTGGCGGGACTAGCAGCCCCTTCCAATGAGCAGTTCTTC. This encodes CASSLAGLAAPSNEQFF.

The rearrangement links TRBV28 to TRBJ2-7, with TRBD1 identical over 12 bases. After removal of 5 bases from V and 3 bases from J, the junction contained 8 bases not matched to a gene. The CDR3 runs to 16 residues. Per germline, CDR1 MDHEN and CDR2 SYDVKM. DNA for the CDR3: TGTGCCAGCAGTGCCCGGGACAGGGGGCGATTCTACGAGCAGTACTTC. Amino acids: CASSARDRGRFYEQYF.

The chain carries TRBV10-3 and TRBJ2-7, with D unresolved. Germline values: CDR1 ENHRY, CDR2 SYGVKD. Deletions cut 0 bases from V and 2 bases from J, with 8 bases between. This CDR3 has 14 residues. The CDR3 loop reads CAISESTTAYEQYF. As DNA, the CDR3 is TGTGCCATCAGTGAGTCGACGACGGCCTACGAGCAGTACTTC.

The J gene is TRBJ2-3, the V gene TRBV28, with D perhaps matching TRBD2 (5 bases). Germline V gives CDR1 MDHEN, CDR2 SYDVKM. V lost 8 bases and J 3 bases, leaving 21 bases between the germline ends. The CDR3 extends over 16 amino acids. The CDR3 loop reads CASDIPQSGDTDTQYF. The DNA for the CDR3 is TGTGCCAGCGATATCCCCCAAAGCGGAGATACAGATACGCAGTATTTT. The full variable domain, in which reference TRBV28 and TRBJ2-3 provide the parts outside the CDR3, is DVKVTQSSRYLVKRTGEKVFLECVQDMDHENMFWYRQDPGLGLRLIYFSYDVKMKEKGDIPEGYSVSREKKERFSLILESASTNQTSMYLCASDIPQSGDTDTQYFGPGTRLTVL.

V gene TRBV27 combines with J gene TRBJ2-1; 10 nucleotides agree with TRBD2. J lost 8 bases, V lost 6 bases, and 13 bases had no gene match. Germline V CDR1 and CDR2: MNHEY, SMNVEV (reference sequence). This CDR3 has 16 amino acids. The CDR3 DNA reads TGTGCCAGCAGCCCTCCTGAGCGGGAGGGCCGGTATGAGCAGTTCTTC. Translation gives CASSPPEREGRYEQFF.

This CDR3 is CASSLAGSGAIYEQYF. In DNA form, the CDR3 reads TGTGCCAGCAGCTTGGCCGGTAGCGGGGCGATCTACGAGCAGTACTTC. This chain uses TRBV5-6 with TRBJ2-5, with TRBD2 matching 8 bases. The closer fit of TRBJ2-7 to the DNA end suggests the J call may be wrong. Germline assignment: CDR1 SGHDT and CDR2 YYEEEE. The CDR3 has 16 amino acids.

This chain uses TRBV19 with TRBJ1-3; D remains ambiguous. V shed 4 bases and J shed 3 bases, with 16 bases lying between them. This CDR3 is 16 amino acids long. Germline CDR1 and CDR2: LNHDA and SQIVND (reference sequence). CDR3 sequence: CASSTRREVFGNTIYF. The CDR3 coding sequence is TGTGCCAGTAGTACGCGACGGGAGGTGTTTGGAAACACCATATATTTT.